Listed here are 29 T cell receptor beta chains from one sample, sequenced in a study of blood T cell repertoires in COVID-19. Libraries were prepared by immunoSEQ multiplex PCR; TCRdb keeps only in-frame clonotypes and omits some of them. The sample consists of about 180,000 clones, 84% of them appearing once. The sample consisted of peripheral blood. The receptors come from a man between 18 and 29 years old with active or convalescent COVID-19.

The chain links TRBV11-3 to TRBJ2-5; TRBD1 aligns across 7 bases. The CDR3 is 13 amino acids. CDR1 is SGHNT and CDR2 is YENEEA in the germline V gene. The trim removed 6 bases at V and 5 bases at J, leaving 6 bases unmatched. CDR3 region: CASSRGPGETQYF. In nucleotides, the CDR3 is TGTGCCAGCAGTAGGGGGCCTGGGGAGACCCAGTACTTC.

This chain uses TRBV28 with TRBJ2-5; TRBD1 is a possible D gene (5 bases). The length of the CDR3 is 13 residues. With 6 bases removed from V and 5 bases from J, the gap between germline ends came to 13 bases. Germline values: CDR1 MDHEN, CDR2 SYDVKM. CDR3 coding DNA: TGTGCCAGCAGCACCGACAGTTCCGAGACCCAGTACTTC. Residues: CASSTDSSETQYF.

The chain has TRBV3-1 (or the pseudogene TRBV3-2) and TRBJ1-5, with D tentatively TRBD1 (5 bases). Germline V gene data show CDR1 as LGHDT and CDR2 as YNNKEL (reference sequence). V shed 0 bases and J shed 5 bases, with 8 bases lying between them. The CDR3 contains 14 residues. The CDR3: CASSQERGDQPQHF. The DNA of the CDR3 is TGTGCCAGCAGCCAAGAGCGGGGGGATCAGCCCCAGCATTTT.

The rearrangement links TRBV5-1 to TRBJ2-7; 8 bases match TRBD1. This CDR3 region has 18 residues. J lost 7 bases, V lost 2 bases, and 20 bases had no gene match. CDR1 is SGHRS, CDR2 YFSETQ, per germline. The CDR3 DNA sequence: TGCGCCAGCAGCTTTTCAAAAACGACAGGGGCCCGCCTAGATGAGCAGTACTTC. Amino acid sequence: CASSFSKTTGARLDEQYF.

The chain links TRBV7-8 to TRBJ2-1, with 7 nucleotides matching TRBD1. CDR1 is SGHVS, CDR2 FQNEAQ, per germline. J gave up 0 bases and V 7 bases, and 9 bases lay outside the gene matches. The CDR3 runs to 16 residues. CDR3 loop: CASTPPGTVSYNEQFF. The CDR3 region has the DNA TGTGCCAGCACCCCACCCGGGACAGTCTCCTACAATGAGCAGTTCTTC. The full variable domain, rest sourced from reference TRBV7-8 and TRBJ2-1, is GAGVSQSPRYKVAKRGQDVALRCDPISGHVSLFWYQQALGQGPEFLTYFQNEAQLDKSGLPSDRFFAERPEGSVSTLKIQRTQQEDSAVYLCASTPPGTVSYNEQFFGPGTRLTVL.

V usage is TRBV6-5 and J usage is TRBJ1-4; tentatively, D is TRBD1 (6 bases). This CDR3 region has 12 residues. Trimming removed 9 bases from V and 8 bases from J, with 13 bases in between. The germline V gene encodes CDR1 MNHEY and CDR2 SVGAGI. The CDR3 DNA follows: TGTGCCAGAAAGAGGGGGTGGGAAAAACTGTTTTTT. It yields the protein CARKRGWEKLFF.

The chain joins TRBV5-4 to TRBJ2-5; the match to TRBD2 covers 9 bases. J lost 3 bases, V lost 4 bases, and 4 bases had no gene match. The germline CDR1 and CDR2 sequences are SGHNT and YYREEE (reference sequence). This CDR3 is built from 14 residues. For the CDR3, the DNA is TGTGCCAGCAGCAGACTAGCGGATGAAGAGACCCAGTACTTC. Amino acid sequence: CASSRLADEETQYF.

The chain links TRBV25-1 to TRBJ1-5; perhaps TRBD1 as D (6 bases). Per the germline V gene, CDR1 is MGHDK and CDR2 is SYGVNS. V was pared by 4 bases and J by 4 bases, with 8 bases between. The CDR3 is made up of 13 amino acids. CDR3 protein: CASSGQGNQPQHF. Here the CDR3 DNA reads TGTGCCAGCAGTGGTCAGGGGAATCAGCCCCAGCATTTT.

The rearrangement joins TRBV3-1 (or the pseudogene TRBV3-2) to TRBJ2-3; D perhaps matches TRBD2 (5 bases). CDR1 and CDR2 (germline): LGHDT, YNNKEL (reference sequence). V gave up 4 bases and J gave up 2 bases, with 13 bases separating them. CDR3 length: 15 amino acids. CDR3: CASSRAGLNTDTQYF. The CDR3 DNA reads as TGTGCCAGCAGCCGTGCCGGACTGAACACAGATACGCAGTATTTT.

This clone appeared once. The V call is TRBV18, the J call TRBJ1-1, with a possible D match to TRBD1 (6 bases). This CDR3 region has 15 residues. The germline V gene encodes CDR1 KGHSH and CDR2 LQKENI. V shed 3 bases and J shed 7 bases, with 18 bases lying between them. The DNA for the CDR3 is TGTGCCAGCTCACCGAAGGCACAGGGAACGGGTGAAGCTTTCTTT. This codes for CASSPKAQGTGEAFF.

This chain links TRBV9 with TRBJ2-1; 11 bases are a match to TRBD1. The CDR3 sequence is 16 residues long. The V and J ends lost 0 bases and 8 bases, in that order; junction bases with no gene match: 7. The germline CDR1 and CDR2 sequences are SGDLS and YYNGEE. CDR3 coding DNA: TGTGCCAGCAGCGTAGGGGGACAGGGGGTGTACTATGAGCAGTTCTTC. Protein product: CASSVGGQGVYYEQFF.

The V gene is TRBV10-3, the J gene TRBJ1-3; D remains unclear. V was pared by 6 bases and J by 5 bases, with 11 bases between. The CDR3 length is 13 residues. Germline V CDR1 and CDR2: ENHRY, SYGVKD. The CDR3 DNA reads TGTGCCATCAGAACCGGGAATAGAAACACCATATATTTT. It specifies CAIRTGNRNTIYF.

CDR3 in amino acids: CASSQVGTGGEETQYF. In DNA form, the CDR3 reads TGTGCCAGCAGCCAAGTAGGAACAGGGGGGGAAGAGACCCAGTACTTC. The V and J genes are TRBV3-1 (or the pseudogene TRBV3-2) and TRBJ2-5, with D maybe TRBD1 (8 bases). Germline CDR1 and CDR2: LGHDT and YNNKEL (reference sequence). This CDR3 contains 16 residues. V was shortened by 1 base and J by 3 bases, with 15 bases between the two germline ends.

Concerning this clone: A read error may account for a junction end that differs from germline. The CDR3 region is CASSEVLRGNEQFF. Written as DNA, the CDR3 is TGTGCCAGCAGCGAAGTTCTGCGGGGGAATGAGCAGTTCTTC. The rearrangement uses TRBV6-1 and TRBJ2-1, with 7 bases aligning to TRBD2. The CDR3 consists of 14 residues. CDR1 and CDR2 (germline): MNHNS, SASEGT.

The chain couples TRBV27 to TRBJ1-5; 7 positions agree with TRBD1. V lost 0 bases, J lost 2 bases, and 7 bases stayed unmatched. The CDR3 covers 17 residues. The germline V gene encodes CDR1 MNHEY and CDR2 SMNVEV (reference sequence). CDR3 region: CASSLSGRGFGNQPQHF. CDR3 coding DNA: TGTGCCAGCAGTTTATCGGGCAGGGGGTTCGGCAATCAGCCCCAGCATTTT.

The J gene is TRBJ1-2, the V gene TRBV19; TRBD1 agrees at 9 bases. Germline CDR1 reads LNHDA; CDR2 reads SQIVND (reference sequence). This CDR3 is 16 amino acids long. J gave up 5 bases and V 3 bases, and 10 bases lay outside the gene matches. The CDR3: CASSMGNRGRDYGYTF. DNA for the CDR3: TGTGCCAGTAGTATGGGGAACAGGGGGCGCGATTATGGCTACACCTTC.

The CDR3 region is CASSLNRISEQFF. The CDR3 coding sequence is TGTGCCAGCAGCTTAAACAGGATTTCGGAGCAGTTCTTC. The rearrangement uses TRBV5-6 and TRBJ2-1, with a weak D call TRBD1 (5 bases). V shed 2 bases and J shed 10 bases, with 13 bases lying between them. The CDR3 contains 13 residues. Germline V gene lookup returns CDR1 SGHDT and CDR2 YYEEEE. The complete variable domain, with remaining parts taken from reference TRBV5-6 and TRBJ2-1, reads DAGVTQSPTHLIKTRGQQVTLRCSPKSGHDTVSWYQQALGQGPQFIFQYYEEEERQRGNFPDRFSGHQFPNYSSELNVNALLLGDSALYLCASSLNRISEQFFGPGTRLTVL.

The chain uses TRBV3-1 (or the pseudogene TRBV3-2) and TRBJ2-7, with 10 bases that match TRBD1. This CDR3 has 14 amino acids. CDR1 and CDR2 (germline): LGHDT, YNNKEL (reference sequence). After removal of 3 bases from V and 4 bases from J, the junction contained 3 bases not matched to a gene. CDR3 in amino acids: CASSHDRGPYEQYF. The CDR3 DNA is TGTGCCAGCAGCCACGACAGGGGGCCTTACGAGCAGTACTTC.

In its sample, this clone was seen a few times. The V gene is TRBV18, the J gene TRBJ1-2; 8 bases map to TRBD1. The germline V gene encodes CDR1 KGHSH and CDR2 LQKENI. The CDR3 has 14 amino acids. V shed 3 bases and J 8 bases; nucleotides not matched to a gene: 8. The CDR3 DNA follows: TGTGCCAGCTCACCTAGGACAGGGCCGGGGGGCTACACCTTC. Encoded protein: CASSPRTGPGGYTF.

The chain employs TRBV4-2 and TRBJ2-3; a weak D match, TRBD1 (7 bases). V was shortened by 2 bases and J by 0 bases, with 12 bases between the two germline ends. The CDR3 covers 16 residues. Germline V CDR1 and CDR2: LGHNA, YNFKEQ. CDR3 in DNA: TGTGCCAGCAGCCAACAGACAGGGACTAGCACAGATACGCAGTATTTT. Protein: CASSQQTGTSTDTQYF.

The chain combines TRBV19 with TRBJ1-5; D is possibly TRBD1 (6 bases). Germline-derived CDR1 and CDR2 are LNHDA and SQIVND (reference sequence). Trimming cost V 5 bases and J 4 bases, with 15 bases left between them. This CDR3 is 15 amino acids long. CDR3 amino acids: CASSGGGGRNQPQHF. The DNA for the CDR3 is TGTGCCAGTAGTGGGGGGGGCGGGCGGAATCAGCCCCAGCATTTT.

The chain employs TRBV2 and TRBJ1-5; a possible D gene is TRBD1 (6 bases). Germline CDR1 and CDR2: SNHLY and FYNNEI. Trimming took 7 bases from V and 0 from J, leaving 10 bases between them. This CDR3 is built from 14 residues. In nucleotides, the CDR3 is TGTGCCAGCAACAGGGATTATAGCAATCAGCCCCAGCATTTT. Its protein is CASNRDYSNQPQHF.

This rearrangement joins TRBV6-5 to TRBJ1-6; 7 bases match TRBD1. The V gene end was trimmed by 1 base and the J gene end by 9 bases; junction bases not matched to a gene: 6. The CDR3 sequence is 15 residues long. Germline CDR1 and CDR2: MNHEY and SVGAGI. The CDR3: CASSYLTYRGSPLHF. CDR3 in DNA: TGTGCCAGCAGTTACTTAACCTACAGGGGTTCACCCCTCCACTTT.

This clone has a handful of counts. The chain links TRBV2 to TRBJ2-7; 9 bases align to TRBD2. V was clipped by 7 bases and J by 0 bases; unmatched bases: 7. The CDR3 runs 15 residues. CDR1 and CDR2 (germline): SNHLY, FYNNEI. The CDR3 is CASKAAGGISYEQYF. The DNA for the CDR3 is TGTGCCAGCAAGGCGGCGGGGGGGATCTCCTACGAGCAGTACTTC.

This chain joins TRBV27 and TRBJ2-3; TRBD2 matches at 8 bases. With 4 bases clipped from V and 6 bases from J, the junction kept 9 bases outside the gene matches. CDR1 and CDR2 from the germline V gene are MNHEY and SMNVEV (reference sequence). The CDR3 loop spans 15 amino acids. The CDR3 here is CASSYLAGIQDTQYF. CDR3 sequence (DNA): TGTGCCAGCAGTTACTTAGCGGGAATTCAGGATACGCAGTATTTT.

This chain links TRBV6-6 with TRBJ1-6; no clear D gene. Germline assignment: CDR1 MNHNY and CDR2 SVGAGI (reference sequence). This CDR3 region has 13 residues. The V end was cut by 6 bases, the J end by 6 bases, with 9 bases between. CDR3 loop: CASSPPGNSPLHF. CDR3 bases: TGTGCCAGCAGCCCACCGGGTAATTCACCCCTCCACTTT.

V is TRBV11-3 and J is TRBJ2-2; no reliable D call. With 2 bases removed from V and 7 bases from J, the gap between germline ends came to 8 bases. The CDR3 is made up of 13 amino acids. The germline V gene has CDR1 SGHNT and CDR2 YENEEA. CDR3 residues: CASSLHLDGELFF. The CDR3 DNA reads TGTGCCAGCAGCTTACATCTAGACGGGGAGCTGTTTTTT.

V and J are TRBV19 and TRBJ2-7; D not certain. The CDR3 is 13 amino acids. The germline V gene has CDR1 LNHDA and CDR2 SQIVND (reference sequence). Trimming took 1 base from V and 6 from J, leaving 10 bases between them. The CDR3 region is CASSIGQVGEQYF. CDR3 DNA: TGTGCCAGTAGTATAGGGCAGGTTGGCGAGCAGTACTTC.

This chain joins TRBV12-1 and TRBJ1-6; the table calls TRBD1, which could not be checked here. TRBV12-1 counts as a pseudogene. The CDR3 runs 17 residues. The CDR3 region is CASSNPRTGTGDSPLHF. CDR3 bases: TGTGCCAGCAGCAACCCAAGGACCGGGACAGGGGATTCACCCCTCCACTTT.